The 24 T cell receptor beta chains presented below share a single source sample, sequenced in a study of blood T cell repertoires in COVID-19. Clones were sequenced by immunoSEQ multiplex PCR, and TCRdb holds only the in-frame ones, with some missing. The repertoire holds about 370,000 clones, with about 90% as singletons. Material for sequencing was peripheral blood. The receptors stem from a woman under 40 with COVID-19, enrolled during active disease.

The V and J genes are TRBV5-4 and TRBJ2-5; maybe TRBD1 (5 bases). The germline V and J ends were trimmed by 2 bases and 5 bases, with 10 bases remaining between them. The CDR3 extends over 13 amino acids. The germline gives CDR1 SGHNT, CDR2 YYREEE (reference sequence). The CDR3 loop is CASSFRQRETQYF. Written as DNA, the CDR3 is TGTGCCAGCAGCTTTAGACAGCGTGAGACCCAGTACTTC.

The J gene is TRBJ2-7, the V gene TRBV10-3; weak D call: TRBD2 (5 bases). The CDR3 sequence is 14 residues long. Trimming removed 3 bases at V and 2 bases at J, with 11 bases between. Germline V gene lookup returns CDR1 ENHRY and CDR2 SYGVKD. The CDR3 is CAISDPAGAYEQYF. For the CDR3, the DNA is TGTGCCATCAGTGATCCCGCGGGCGCCTACGAGCAGTACTTC.

This chain links TRBV5-6 with TRBJ2-2, with TRBD2 as a possible D gene (5 bases). Germline CDR1 reads SGHDT; CDR2 reads YYEEEE. V lost 0 bases and J 7 bases, leaving 7 bases between the germline ends. The CDR3 runs 13 residues. CDR3 nucleotides: TGTGCCAGCAGCTTGGAGGCGGGCGGGGAGCTGTTTTTT. Translated, it gives CASSLEAGGELFF.

The rearrangement links TRBV28 to TRBJ2-7; 9 bases are shared with TRBD1. CDR3 length equals 14 residues. Losses at the gene ends were 4 bases for V and 6 bases for J; bases not matched to a gene: 7. Germline CDR1 is MDHEN and CDR2 is SYDVKM. The chain's CDR3 is CASSSGTGPLEQYF. The CDR3, as DNA: TGTGCCAGCAGTTCCGGGACAGGGCCTCTCGAGCAGTACTTC.

This sequence joins TRBV7-2 and TRBJ2-5; 7 nucleotides match TRBD2. V dropped 6 bases and J dropped 3; count of bases not matched to a gene: 16. The length of the CDR3 is 17 residues. CDR1 is SGHTA, CDR2 FQGNSA, per germline. The CDR3 loop is CASSPARAGPLKETQYF. CDR3 in DNA: TGTGCCAGCAGTCCCGCTAGAGCGGGGCCCCTTAAAGAGACCCAGTACTTC.

The V call is TRBV28, the J call TRBJ1-2, with TRBD1 matching 9 bases. The V and J ends lost 4 bases and 3 bases, in that order; junction bases with no gene match: 6. CDR1 MDHEN and CDR2 SYDVKM come from the germline V gene. The CDR3 consists of 15 residues. CDR3 nucleotide sequence: TGTGCCAGCAGTTCCCGGACAGGGGCCCACTATGGCTACACCTTC. It encodes CASSSRTGAHYGYTF.

A single count supports this clone. This sequence joins TRBV12-3 or TRBV12-4 and TRBJ2-7; tentative D call: TRBD2 (5 bases). The CDR3 length is 13 residues. Trimming stripped 6 bases from V and 3 bases from J, with 12 bases between. In DNA form, the CDR3 reads TGTGCCAGCAGCCCCGAGGGATTCTACGAGCAGTACTTC. This encodes CASSPEGFYEQYF.

The rearrangement joins TRBV6-5 to TRBJ2-7, with D maybe TRBD1 (6 bases). The CDR3 loop spans 12 amino acids. CDR1 and CDR2 from the germline V gene are MNHEY and SVGAGI. Trimming took 7 bases from V and 3 from J, leaving 10 bases between them. For the CDR3, the DNA is TGTGCCAGCAAGGACAGCCGCTACGAGCAGTACTTC. Its translation is CASKDSRYEQYF.

This clone was detected only once. The chain employs TRBV29-1 and TRBJ2-1; 10 bases match TRBD1. The CDR3 has 18 residues. The junction had 16 bases not matched to a gene; V was cut back by 7 bases and J by 1 base. Germline V CDR1 and CDR2: SQVTM, ANQGSEA. The CDR3 loop reads CSAGGQGFSVVSYNEQFF. The CDR3, as DNA: TGCAGCGCGGGGGGACAGGGGTTTTCTGTGGTGTCCTACAATGAGCAGTTCTTC.

The chain recombines TRBV24-1 with TRBJ1-5; D possibly corresponds to TRBD1 (6 bases). CDR3 length: 13 amino acids. Trimming took 4 bases from V and 7 from J, leaving 10 bases between them. Germline values: CDR1 KGHDR, CDR2 SFDVKD. CDR3 in DNA: TGTGCCACCAGTGAACAGGGAAGGCAGCCCCAGCATTTT. Translation gives CATSEQGRQPQHF.

V usage is TRBV5-5 and J usage is TRBJ1-2, with D perhaps TRBD1 (6 bases). V shed 3 bases and J shed 7 bases, with 22 bases lying between them. The germline CDR1 and CDR2 sequences are SGHKS and YYEKEE (reference sequence). The CDR3 length is 16 residues. CDR3 sequence: CASSSFILDRPSGYTF. CDR3 coding DNA: TGTGCCAGCAGCTCCTTTATCCTTGACAGGCCGTCTGGCTACACCTTC.

Only a few counts were recorded for this clone. This chain links TRBV28 with TRBJ1-2; 8 bases map to TRBD1. The CDR3 loop spans 17 amino acids. Trimming at V came to 5 bases and at J to 1 base, leaving 12 bases not matched to a gene. Per germline, CDR1 MDHEN and CDR2 SYDVKM. The CDR3 bases are TGTGCCAGCAGTGCTTCCGGGACAGGAGCCATTAACTATGGCTACACCTTC. It translates to CASSASGTGAINYGYTF.

The V call is TRBV6-5, the J call TRBJ2-2; 8 positions match TRBD2. The CDR3 loop spans 16 amino acids. Germline-derived CDR1 and CDR2 are MNHEY and SVGAGI. The ends lost 1 base at V and 0 bases at J; junction bases unmatched: 1. The CDR3 reads CASSYLGLANTGELFF. The CDR3 DNA reads TGTGCCAGCAGTTACTTGGGACTAGCGAACACCGGGGAGCTGTTTTTT.

The V gene is TRBV9, the J gene TRBJ2-3; D is undetermined. CDR3 length equals 14 residues. The ends were cut back, 3 bases at V and 4 bases at J, with 12 bases in the middle. Germline lookup yields CDR1 SGDLS and CDR2 YYNGEE. CDR3 residues: CASSGSQAPDTQYF. In DNA, the CDR3 is TGTGCCAGCAGCGGTTCCCAGGCCCCAGATACGCAGTATTTT.

This clone was seen a handful of times. The J gene is TRBJ1-2, the V gene TRBV15; D call uncertain. This CDR3 spans 15 amino acids. Germline CDR1 reads LNHNV; CDR2 reads YYDKDF (reference sequence). Trimming removed 0 bases at V and 7 bases at J, with 15 bases between. Here the CDR3 DNA reads TGTGCCACCAGCAGAGATACCCTCAGGAAGGCTGGCTACACCTTC. Its protein product is CATSRDTLRKAGYTF.

This sequence joins TRBV7-8 and TRBJ2-1; D may be TRBD2 (5 bases). CDR3 size: 17 residues. Trimming removed 5 bases from V and 9 bases from J, with 26 bases in between. The V gene's germline CDR1 is SGHVS and CDR2 FQNEAQ. The CDR3 here is CASSPRFRTGFTVEQFF. CDR3 coding DNA: TGTGCCAGCAGCCCCAGGTTCCGGACTGGATTCACCGTTGAGCAGTTCTTC. The full variable domain, completed using reference TRBV7-8 and TRBJ2-1, is GAGVSQSPRYKVAKRGQDVALRCDPISGHVSLFWYQQALGQGPEFLTYFQNEAQLDKSGLPSDRFFAERPEGSVSTLKIQRTQQEDSAVYLCASSPRFRTGFTVEQFFGPGTRLTVL.

The rearrangement uses TRBV29-1 and TRBJ2-2; TRBD2 aligns across 8 bases. This CDR3 is 15 amino acids long. J gave up 7 bases and V 0 bases, and 7 bases lay outside the gene matches. Germline V CDR1 and CDR2: SQVTM, ANQGSEA. The CDR3, as DNA: TGCAGCGTTGAAGATACTAGCGGAGCAATCGGGGAGCTGTTTTTT. It yields the protein CSVEDTSGAIGELFF.

The chain uses TRBV6-1 and TRBJ1-5; D perhaps matches TRBD1 (6 bases). Trimming took 2 bases from V and 5 from J, leaving 7 bases between them. Germline CDR1 is MNHNS and CDR2 is SASEGT. The CDR3 runs 13 residues. In nucleotides, the CDR3 is TGTGCCAGCAGTGAAAACAGGGATCAGCCCCAGCATTTT. It yields the protein CASSENRDQPQHF.

V is TRBV19 and J is TRBJ1-2; 8 bases line up with TRBD1. The germline gives CDR1 LNHDA, CDR2 SQIVND (reference sequence). With V trimmed by 3 bases and J by 5 bases, 11 bases remained unmatched. The CDR3 extends over 16 amino acids. CDR3 sequence: CASSMKRQGPNYGYTF. The CDR3, as DNA: TGTGCCAGTAGTATGAAACGACAGGGGCCCAATTATGGCTACACCTTC.

The chain is built from TRBV30 and TRBJ1-1; D possibly corresponds to TRBD1 (6 bases). Germline V gene sequence: CDR1 GTSNPN, CDR2 SVGIG (reference sequence). Trimming took off 5 bases at V and 5 bases at J, with 15 bases between the two ends. This CDR3 has 13 residues. Here the CDR3 DNA reads TGTGCCTGGGAACAGGGAGTGGGGACTGAAGCTTTCTTT. It codes for CAWEQGVGTEAFF.

Turning to this clone: This CDR3 is also generated by other DNA sequences in the sample. The gene calls are TRBV4-3 and TRBJ1-4; perhaps TRBD1 as D (5 bases). The CDR3 sequence is 14 residues long. V was clipped by 3 bases and J by 4 bases, with 9 bases between them. The V gene's germline CDR1 is LGHNA and CDR2 YSLEER. The CDR3 spells CASSHGGSNEKLFF. CDR3 coding DNA: TGCGCCAGCAGCCACGGGGGGAGTAATGAAAAACTGTTTTTT.

The chain recombines TRBV10-3 with TRBJ1-1, with a tentative D call TRBD1 (5 bases). Between the trimmed V and J ends, which lost 2 bases and 0 bases, there was a span of 7 bases. The CDR3 has 14 amino acids. Germline V gene sequence: CDR1 ENHRY, CDR2 SYGVKD. This CDR3 reads CAISEQGMNTEAFF. As DNA, the CDR3 is TGTGCCATCAGTGAGCAGGGCATGAACACTGAAGCTTTCTTT.

The V gene is TRBV2, the J gene TRBJ2-7; a possible D gene is TRBD2 (6 bases). CDR3 length equals 12 residues. Trimming cost V 6 bases and J 4 bases, with 10 bases left between them. Germline assignment: CDR1 SNHLY and CDR2 FYNNEI. This chain's CDR3 is CASRSGSYEQYF. CDR3 nucleotides: TGTGCCAGCAGGTCCGGGAGTTACGAGCAGTACTTC.

This clone was detected only once. The gene calls are TRBV5-1 and TRBJ2-5; the D is unclear. The CDR3 has 15 amino acids. In germline, CDR1 is SGHRS, CDR2 YFSETQ. The V end lost 0 bases, the J end lost 5 bases, and 14 bases lay between the germline ends. CDR3 in DNA: TGCGCCAGCAGCTTGGTTGTGGGCCGTGGGGAGACCCAGTACTTC. Its translation: CASSLVVGRGETQYF.